These 29 T cell receptor beta chains came from one sample sequenced in a study of T-cell memory formation after mild COVID-19. TCRdb reanalysed the 5' RACE reads using MiXCR and keeps one entry per CDR3 protein. The table lists roughly 80,000 distinct CDR3 sequences, around 27% of them singletons. Sequencing used PBMCs or a T cell subset sorted from them (not recorded which). The receptors stem from a man aged 18-30 years who had mild COVID-19 (a few samples of this study predate the infection). Cell type and time point are not known.

This clonotype has only a few counts. V usage is TRBV7-2 and J usage is TRBJ1-4; D ambiguous. This CDR3 region has 14 residues. Germline CDR1 reads SGHTA; CDR2 reads FQGNSA. V gave up 4 bases and J gave up 10 bases, with 16 bases separating them. CDR3 in amino acids: CASSSTGREVKLFF. The CDR3, as DNA: TGTGCCAGCAGCTCCACCGGACGGGAGGTAAAACTGTTTTTT.

This clonotype was counted between two and nine times. The chain recombines TRBV7-9 with TRBJ2-7; maybe TRBD1 (6 bases). Germline CDR1 SEHNR, CDR2 FQNEAQ (reference sequence). Between the trimmed V and J ends, which lost 5 bases and 2 bases, there was a span of 19 bases. This CDR3 has 16 residues. The CDR3: CASSRTSEGDPYEQYV. Here the CDR3 DNA reads TGTGCCAGCAGCCGCACTAGTGAGGGGGACCCCTACGAGCAGTACGTC.

This clonotype was observed a handful of times. The chain employs TRBV4-1 and TRBJ1-5; D unclear. V was clipped by 1 base and J by 1 base, with 8 bases between them. Germline loops: CDR1 MGHRA, CDR2 YSYEKL. The CDR3 runs 15 residues. The CDR3, as DNA: TGCGCCAGCAGCCAAGTCTTGGACAGCAATCAGCCCCAGCATTTT. It translates to CASSQVLDSNQPQHF.

This clonotype was picked up a small number of times. This chain links TRBV12-3 or TRBV12-4 with TRBJ2-7; a weak D match, TRBD2 (5 bases). The CDR3 loop spans 12 amino acids. The V end lost 2 bases, the J end lost 4 bases, and 6 bases lay between the germline ends. CDR3 nucleotides: TGTGCCAGCAGTTTACGGGGATACGAGCAGTACTTC. Amino acid sequence: CASSLRGYEQYF.

This clonotype appeared a few times. This chain uses TRBV11-2 with TRBJ2-3; 15 bases agree with TRBD2. The ends lost 4 bases at V and 5 bases at J; junction bases unmatched: 4. Germline V gives CDR1 SGHAT, CDR2 FQNNGV. The CDR3 spans 16 residues. The CDR3 coding sequence is TGTGCCAGCAGCTCACGGACTAGCGGGGGGGGAGATACGCAGTATTTT. It codes for CASSSRTSGGGDTQYF.

The J gene is TRBJ2-3, the V gene TRBV6-5, with 7 bases fitting TRBD2. V gave up 4 bases and J gave up 3 bases; unmatched junction bases: 1. Germline assignment: CDR1 MNHEY and CDR2 SVGAGI. The CDR3 extends over 13 amino acids. The CDR3 region has the DNA TGTGCCAGCAGTTGGGGAGGGACAGATACGCAGTATTTT. Translated: CASSWGGTDTQYF.

V usage is TRBV3-1 and J usage is TRBJ2-3; possible D gene TRBD2, 7 bases. This CDR3 is 18 amino acids long. Per the germline V gene, CDR1 is LGHDT and CDR2 is YNNKEL (reference sequence). The V gene lost 4 bases and the J gene lost 0 bases, with 20 bases spanning the gap. This CDR3 is CASSPSAGASPSTDTQYF. In DNA, the CDR3 is TGTGCCAGCAGCCCGAGCGCGGGGGCCTCTCCTAGCACAGATACGCAGTATTTT.

V usage is TRBV7-9 and J usage is TRBJ2-5; D perhaps matches TRBD1 (5 bases). This CDR3 is 18 amino acids long. Germline V gene sequence: CDR1 SEHNR, CDR2 FQNEAQ (reference sequence). Trimming shortened V by 1 base and J by 0 bases, and 18 bases separated the two germline ends. In DNA, the CDR3 is TGTGCCAGCAGCTTAGAAGCAGGGTTCGAAGGATACCAAGAGACCCAGTACTTC. Amino acid sequence: CASSLEAGFEGYQETQYF.

The rearrangement links TRBV7-9 to TRBJ2-1; 12 bases fit TRBD2. The CDR3 runs 19 residues. CDR1 and CDR2 (germline): SEHNR, FQNEAQ (reference sequence). The J segment lost 5 bases and the V segment lost 0 bases, leaving 11 bases of the junction unmatched. In DNA, the CDR3 is TGTGCCAGCAGCTTAGCCGGACGTAAGGCTAGCGGGGGGGACAATGAGCAGTTCTTC. Residues: CASSLAGRKASGGDNEQFF.

J is TRBJ2-3 and V is TRBV4-2, with D unresolved. V dropped 0 bases and J dropped 11 bases, with 9 bases sitting between them. The V gene's germline CDR1 is LGHNA and CDR2 YNFKEQ. The CDR3 has 12 amino acids. The CDR3 reads CASSQEGIQQYF. The CDR3 nucleotides are TGTGCCAGCAGCCAAGAAGGGATCCAGCAGTATTTT.

The CDR3 nucleotides read TGCGCCAGCAGCCAAGGATACAGGGCCGATTCACCCCTCCACTTT. This encodes CASSQGYRADSPLHF. The chain uses TRBV4-3 and TRBJ1-6, with D tentatively TRBD1 (6 bases). The length of the CDR3 is 15 residues. V lost 1 base and J lost 8, with 12 bases in between. Looked up from germline, CDR1 is LGHNA and CDR2 is YSLEER.

This clonotype was observed a handful of times. The chain uses TRBV5-6 and TRBJ2-1; D ambiguous. There are 13 residues in the CDR3. V was cut by 0 bases and J by 8 bases, with 9 bases left in between. Germline V gives CDR1 SGHDT, CDR2 YYEEEE. The CDR3 loop is CASSLEVGDEQFF. The CDR3 DNA follows: TGTGCCAGCAGCTTGGAGGTCGGCGATGAGCAGTTCTTC.

The chain links TRBV4-1 to TRBJ2-7; 10 bases map to TRBD1. Germline loops: CDR1 MGHRA, CDR2 YSYEKL. This CDR3 is built from 15 residues. J was trimmed by 2 bases and V by 0 bases; bases with no gene match: 1. The CDR3 DNA is TGCGCCAGCAGCCAAGAGACAGGGGGCGCCTACGAGCAGTACTTC. It yields the protein CASSQETGGAYEQYF.

This clonotype occurred once. The rearrangement uses TRBV4-2 and TRBJ2-7; TRBD1 might be the D (5 bases). V was clipped by 0 bases and J by 3 bases, with 9 bases between them. Germline V gene lookup returns CDR1 LGHNA and CDR2 YNFKEQ. CDR3 length: 14 residues. As DNA, the CDR3 is TGTGCCAGCAGCCAAGATTCAGGGTACTACGAGCAGTACTTC. Translation: CASSQDSGYYEQYF.

Only a few counts were recorded for this clonotype. V usage is TRBV4-3 and J usage is TRBJ2-1; 7 nucleotides align to TRBD1. Germline V CDR1 and CDR2: LGHNA, YSLEER. V lost 1 base to trimming and J lost 9 bases; unmatched junction nucleotides: 9. The CDR3 is made up of 15 amino acids. The DNA for the CDR3 is TGCGCCAGCAGCCAAGTTCGCGTCAGGGGGTTTGAGCAGTTCTTC. Amino acids: CASSQVRVRGFEQFF.

The J gene is TRBJ2-3, the V gene TRBV27; 10 bases are a match to TRBD2. This CDR3 region has 16 residues. With 5 bases clipped from V and 10 bases from J, the junction kept 15 bases outside the gene matches. Germline V gives CDR1 MNHEY, CDR2 SMNVEV (reference sequence). In DNA, the CDR3 is TGTGCCAGCAGTCCGATGGGAGCGGGGGGGGTGGATTCGCAGTATTTT. The encoded protein is CASSPMGAGGVDSQYF.

On this clonotype itself: A much bigger clone sits one base away, suggesting this may be a read error. The V gene is TRBV27, the J gene TRBJ2-7; D is tentatively TRBD1 or TRBD2 (5 bases each). The CDR3 covers 14 residues. The V end lost 8 bases, the J end lost 2 bases, and 16 bases lay between the germline ends. Looked up from germline, CDR1 is MNHEY and CDR2 is SMNVEV (reference sequence). CDR3 in amino acids: CASWDLQTPYEQYF. The CDR3 DNA follows: TGTGCCAGCTGGGACCTCCAAACACCCTACGAGCAGTACTTC.

The chain has TRBV6-5 and TRBJ2-2; no reliable D call. Trimming took 2 bases from V and 6 from J, leaving 13 bases between them. The germline gives CDR1 MNHEY, CDR2 SVGAGI. The CDR3 is 15 residues long. The CDR3, as DNA: TGTGCCAGCAGTTACCGGCGTCCGAAGCCCGGGGAGCTGTTTTTT. Amino acid sequence: CASSYRRPKPGELFF.

CDR3 sequence: CASSYPGLGSPLHF. The CDR3 DNA reads as TGTGCCAGCAGTTACCCAGGTCTGGGATCACCCCTCCACTTT. V gene TRBV6-2 or TRBV6-3 combines with J gene TRBJ1-6, with D unresolved. The CDR3 loop spans 14 amino acids. Germline V CDR1 and CDR2: MNHEY, SVGEGT. Between the trimmed V and J ends, which lost 2 bases and 10 bases, there was a span of 12 bases.

The table lists this clonotype with a few counts. The rearrangement uses TRBV15 and TRBJ2-3, with D perhaps matching TRBD1 (6 bases). The germline gives CDR1 LNHNV, CDR2 YYDKDF (reference sequence). This CDR3 is 16 amino acids long. V dropped 5 bases and J dropped 2 bases, with 17 bases sitting between them. This CDR3 is CATSEGDGRLTDTQYF. CDR3 sequence (DNA): TGTGCCACCAGCGAGGGGGACGGTAGACTCACAGATACGCAGTATTTT.

V usage is TRBV11-2 and J usage is TRBJ2-2; either TRBD1 or TRBD2 may fit D (5 bases each). Germline lookup yields CDR1 SGHAT and CDR2 FQNNGV. There are 15 residues in the CDR3. Trimming shortened V by 5 bases and J by 8 bases, and 18 bases separated the two germline ends. The DNA for the CDR3 is TGTGCCAGCAGCCCTCGGGGACCTTCGGGGGGGGAGCTGTTTTTT. Encoded protein: CASSPRGPSGGELFF.

The chain uses TRBV25-1 and TRBJ2-1; 10 bases match TRBD1. The ends lost 6 bases at V and 9 bases at J; junction bases unmatched: 5. The CDR3 totals 13 residues. The V gene's germline CDR1 is MGHDK and CDR2 SYGVNS. Written as DNA, the CDR3 is TGTGCCAGCAGACCGACAGGGGGCGGTGAGCAGTTCTTC. It translates to CASRPTGGGEQFF.

The rearrangement links TRBV5-1 to TRBJ2-7; TRBD2 agrees at 9 bases. This CDR3 contains 15 residues. The V segment lost 1 base and the J segment 5 bases; nucleotides outside the gene matches: 7. Germline-derived CDR1 and CDR2 are SGHRS and YFSETQ. The CDR3 DNA is TGCGCCAGCAGCTTGAGGGGGACTAGCTTCCACGAGCAGTACTTC. Protein product: CASSLRGTSFHEQYF.

This clonotype came up a few times. The genes are TRBV10-3 and TRBJ2-3; a possible D gene is TRBD2 (7 bases). The CDR3 is made up of 14 amino acids. The ends were cut back, 4 bases at V and 4 bases at J, with 12 bases in the middle. Germline CDR1 is ENHRY and CDR2 is SYGVKD. CDR3 sequence reads: CAISAGGPADTQYF. For the CDR3, the DNA is TGTGCCATCAGTGCCGGGGGGCCCGCAGATACGCAGTATTTT.

This clonotype was recorded a few times. V and J are TRBV9 and TRBJ2-5, with TRBD2 identical over 12 bases. The CDR3 consists of 17 residues. In germline, CDR1 is SGDLS, CDR2 YYNGEE. The ends lost 4 bases at V and 5 bases at J; junction bases unmatched: 12. This chain's CDR3 is CASSYGLAGTQGETQYF. The CDR3 DNA reads TGTGCCAGCAGCTACGGACTAGCGGGGACCCAAGGCGAGACCCAGTACTTC.

Ten or more counts support this clonotype. The chain couples TRBV28 to TRBJ2-3; D perhaps matches TRBD2 (6 bases). Germline lookup yields CDR1 MDHEN and CDR2 SYDVKM. Trimming removed 5 bases from V and 12 bases from J, with 30 bases in between. The CDR3 length is 17 residues. CDR3 region: CASSPPAVLLGRRPQYF. As DNA, the CDR3 is TGTGCCAGCAGTCCTCCGGCCGTGCTCTTAGGGAGGAGACCCCAGTATTTT. Full variable domain (remainder filled in from reference TRBV28 and TRBJ2-3): DVKVTQSSRYLVKRTGEKVFLECVQDMDHENMFWYRQDPGLGLRLIYFSYDVKMKEKGDIPEGYSVSREKKERFSLILESASTNQTSMYLCASSPPAVLLGRRPQYFGPGTRLTVL.

This clonotype was seen a single time. The gene calls are TRBV28 and TRBJ1-2, with no clear D. The CDR3 extends over 13 amino acids. V lost 8 bases to trimming and J lost 3 bases, with 13 bases between them. CDR1 MDHEN and CDR2 SYDVKM come from the germline V gene. CDR3 nucleotide sequence: TGTGCCAGCGTACCGAGACGAGACTATGGCTACACCTTC. Translated, it gives CASVPRRDYGYTF.

V is TRBV7-2 and J is TRBJ2-5; TRBD1 might be the D (6 bases). The CDR3 is made up of 15 amino acids. Germline lookup yields CDR1 SGHTA and CDR2 FQGNSA. V lost 5 bases and J 2 bases, leaving 15 bases between the germline ends. CDR3 loop: CASSLRWGPQETQYF. DNA for the CDR3: TGTGCCAGCAGCCTCCGCTGGGGGCCGCAAGAGACCCAGTACTTC.

The chain recombines TRBV9 with TRBJ1-1; tentative D call: TRBD1 (5 bases). The V end lost 0 bases, the J end lost 6 bases, and 9 bases lay between the germline ends. Germline CDR1 and CDR2: SGDLS and YYNGEE. The CDR3 runs 13 residues. CDR3 nucleotides: TGTGCCAGCAGCGTAGCATCAGGGCCTGAAGCTTTCTTT. It is translated as CASSVASGPEAFF.